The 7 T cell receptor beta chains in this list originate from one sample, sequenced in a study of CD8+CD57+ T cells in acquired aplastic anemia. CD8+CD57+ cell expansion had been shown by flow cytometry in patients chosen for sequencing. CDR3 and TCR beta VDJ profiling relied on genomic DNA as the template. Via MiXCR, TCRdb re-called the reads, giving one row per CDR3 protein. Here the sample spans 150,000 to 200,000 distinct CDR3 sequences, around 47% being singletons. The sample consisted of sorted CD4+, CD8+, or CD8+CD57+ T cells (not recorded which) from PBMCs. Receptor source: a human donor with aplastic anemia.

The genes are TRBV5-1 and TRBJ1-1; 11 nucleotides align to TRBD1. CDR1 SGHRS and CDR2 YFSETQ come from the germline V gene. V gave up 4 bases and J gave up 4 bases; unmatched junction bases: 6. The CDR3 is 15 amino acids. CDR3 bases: TGCGCCAGCAGCGGAGGACAGGGGGCTGTCACTGAAGCTTTCTTT. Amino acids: CASSGGQGAVTEAFF.

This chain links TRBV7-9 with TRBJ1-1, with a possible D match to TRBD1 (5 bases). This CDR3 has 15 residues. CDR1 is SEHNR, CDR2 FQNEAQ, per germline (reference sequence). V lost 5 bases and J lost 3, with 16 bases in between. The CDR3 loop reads CASSPKMRGDTEAFF. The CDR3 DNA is TGTGCCAGCAGCCCCAAGATGAGGGGTGACACTGAAGCTTTCTTT.

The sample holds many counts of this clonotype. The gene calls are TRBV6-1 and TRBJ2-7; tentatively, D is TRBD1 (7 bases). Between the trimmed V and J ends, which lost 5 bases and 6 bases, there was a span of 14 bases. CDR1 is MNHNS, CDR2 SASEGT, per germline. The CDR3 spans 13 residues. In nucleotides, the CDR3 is TGTGCCAGCAGTCTGCGGGGACAGTCCGAGCAGTACTTC. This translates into CASSLRGQSEQYF.

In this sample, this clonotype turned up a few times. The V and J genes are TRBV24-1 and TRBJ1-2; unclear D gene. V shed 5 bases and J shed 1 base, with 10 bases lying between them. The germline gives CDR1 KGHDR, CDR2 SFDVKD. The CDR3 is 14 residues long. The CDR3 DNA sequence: TGTGCCACCAGTGGGGCAGCGCTTAACTATGGCTACACCTTC. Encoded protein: CATSGAALNYGYTF.

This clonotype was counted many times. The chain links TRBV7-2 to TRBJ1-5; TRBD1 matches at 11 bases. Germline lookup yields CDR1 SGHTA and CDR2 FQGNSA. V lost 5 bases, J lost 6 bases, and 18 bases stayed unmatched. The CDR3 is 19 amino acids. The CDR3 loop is CASSLWTGQDRGHVQPQHF. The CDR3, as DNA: TGTGCCAGCAGCCTCTGGACGGGGCAGGACAGGGGGCACGTTCAGCCCCAGCATTTT.

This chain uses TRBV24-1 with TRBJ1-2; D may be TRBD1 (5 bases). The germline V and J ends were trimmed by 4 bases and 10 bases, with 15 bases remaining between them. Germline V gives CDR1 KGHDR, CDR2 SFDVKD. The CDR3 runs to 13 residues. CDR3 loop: CATSDQDKSDYTF. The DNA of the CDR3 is TGTGCCACCAGTGACCAGGACAAATCTGACTACACCTTC.

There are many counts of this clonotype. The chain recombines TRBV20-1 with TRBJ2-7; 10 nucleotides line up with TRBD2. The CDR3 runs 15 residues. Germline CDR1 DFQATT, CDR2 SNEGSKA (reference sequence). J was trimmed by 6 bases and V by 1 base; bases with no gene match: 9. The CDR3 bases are TGCAGTGCTAGAGGAAAACCGGGACTAGCGACCGAGCAGTACTTC. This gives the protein CSARGKPGLATEQYF.